Listed below are T cell receptor beta chains from one sample, sequenced in a study of OX40 agonist ivuxolimab in advanced cancers. Produced via immunoSEQ multiplex PCR; TCRdb's table is partial and in-frame only. Of some 81,000 clones listed, 80% to 90% are singletons. Sequencing used CD4+ or CD8+ T cells sorted from blood, obtained in a trial of the OX40 agonist ivuxolimab. The source of these receptors is an adult with an advanced solid tumor such as melanoma, head and neck, liver or kidney cancer. Each CDR3 is given with its conserved first and last residue. Each record gives: V gene, CDR3 protein.

>TRBV11-2
CASSLDLGGARNSPLHF
>TRBV28
CASRLEWEGGHYGYTF
>TRBV5-1
CASSLAWTDTQYF
>TRBV11-3
CASSRLAGDYNEQFF
>TRBV4-1
CASSSIQGPMTGELFF
>TRBV7-2
CASSSGGPLHF
>TRBV21-1
CASSKPRPGYEQYF
>TRBV7-3
CASSLTGGDSEAFF
>TRBV7-9
CASSPWDSSYGYTF
>TRBV19
CASSTNRVVTEAFF
>TRBV5-5
CASSLEGQSQETQYF
>TRBV28
CASRLRDYNEQFF
>TRBV6-1
CASSVQTYSNQPQHF
>TRBV27
CASSYEVWTEAFF
>TRBV14
CASSRGTSTDTQYF
>TRBV5-1
CASSGRTGMETQYF
>TRBV5-6
CASSGLDRGGDTQYF
>TRBV21-1
CASSKRDRSYEQYF
>TRBV7-9
CASSSGPNTDTQYF
>TRBV4-1
CASSRGGGRGTDTQYF
>TRBV5-4
CASSVDRAHYGYTF
>TRBV6-1
CASSESSGGAIGLHEQYF
>TRBV5-1
CASSFPDSYNEQFF
>TRBV28
CASSLPTGETQYF
>TRBV5-1
CASSRDPGTENSPLHF
>TRBV7-2
CASSLRAGPGTDTQYF
>TRBV7-3
CASSVHNTGELFF
>TRBV29-1
CSVPSTQGDTQYF
>TRBV6-1
CASSDGQGSGSPLHF
>TRBV4-2
CASSFPGQPQHF
>TRBV7-3
CASSPLAGGSDNEQFF
>TRBV28
CASISPRVAPYEQYF
>TRBV7-9
CASSSLHSTNEKLFF
>TRBV5-4
CASSLALGTGQYGELFF
>TRBV6-6
CASSKGSVYGYTF
>TRBV19
CASLDWRGEKLFF
>TRBV29-1
CSGARRMNTEAFF
>TRBV9
CASTRTSGPGRYNEQFF
>TRBV12-5
CASGPSGANVLTF
>TRBV2
CASAFRTDQETQYF
>TRBV2
CASIRVSGANVLTF
>TRBV6-1
CASSVWVWEQYF
>TRBV9
CASSANTHNVLTF
>TRBV6-1
CASSRDRGRTYEQYF